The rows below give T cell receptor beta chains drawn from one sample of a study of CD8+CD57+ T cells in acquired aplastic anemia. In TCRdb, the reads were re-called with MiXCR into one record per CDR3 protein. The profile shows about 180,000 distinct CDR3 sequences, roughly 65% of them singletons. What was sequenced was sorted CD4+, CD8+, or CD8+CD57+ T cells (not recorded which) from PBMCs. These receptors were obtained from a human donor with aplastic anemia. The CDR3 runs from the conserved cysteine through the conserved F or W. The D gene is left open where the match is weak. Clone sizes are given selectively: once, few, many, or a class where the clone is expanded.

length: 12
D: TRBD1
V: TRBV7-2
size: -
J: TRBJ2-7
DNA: TGTGCCAGCAGCCCTGACAGGGACGAGCAGTACTTC
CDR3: CASSPDRDEQYF

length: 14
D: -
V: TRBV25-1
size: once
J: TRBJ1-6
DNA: TGTGCCAGCAGTCGGGCAGGGGAGGCTTCACCCCTCCACTTT
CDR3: CASSRAGEASPLHF

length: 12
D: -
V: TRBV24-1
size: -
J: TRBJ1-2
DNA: TGTGCCACCAGTGACACCATCTATGGCTACACCTTC
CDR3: CATSDTIYGYTF

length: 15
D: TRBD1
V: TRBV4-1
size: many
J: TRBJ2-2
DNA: TGCGCCAGCAGCCGGGGACAGACGAACACCGGGGAGCTGTTTTTT
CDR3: CASSRGQTNTGELFF

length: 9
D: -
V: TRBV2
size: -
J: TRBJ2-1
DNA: TGTGCCAGCGGACCTGAGCAGTTCTTC
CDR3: CASGPEQFF

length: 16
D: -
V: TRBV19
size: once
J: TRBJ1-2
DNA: TGTGCCAGTAGTATAGAAGGCACCCCAAGGAACTATGGCTACACCTTC
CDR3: CASSIEGTPRNYGYTF

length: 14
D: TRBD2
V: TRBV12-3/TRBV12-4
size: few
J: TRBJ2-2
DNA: TGTGCCAGCAGGTCGGGACTAGCGACCGGGGAGCTGTTTTTT
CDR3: CASRSGLATGELFF

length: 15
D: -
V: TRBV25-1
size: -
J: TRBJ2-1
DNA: TGTGCCAGCAGTGACGCCCGGGCTTCAAGAAATGAGCAGTTCTTC
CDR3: CASSDARASRNEQFF

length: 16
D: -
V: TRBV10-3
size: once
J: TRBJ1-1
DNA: TGTGCCATCAGTGAGAGTACGGGACGGCTGAACACTGAAGCTTTCTTT
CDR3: CAISESTGRLNTEAFF

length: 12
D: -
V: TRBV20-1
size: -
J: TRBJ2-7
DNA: TGCAGTGCAGCGGAGCCCGCCTACGAGCAGTACTTC
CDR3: CSAAEPAYEQYF

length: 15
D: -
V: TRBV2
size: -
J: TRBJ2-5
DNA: TGTGCCAGCAGTCCCTCCGGGGAAGTACAAGAGACCCAGTACTTC
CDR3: CASSPSGEVQETQYF

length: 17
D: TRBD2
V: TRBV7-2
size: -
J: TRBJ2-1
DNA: TGTGCCAGCAGCCAAGATGGTAGTAGCGGGAGAGGGTGGGAGCAGTTCTTC
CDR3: CASSQDGSSGRGWEQFF

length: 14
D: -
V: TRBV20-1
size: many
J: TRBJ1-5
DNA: TGCAGTGCTGGTGGACAGTTTGGCAATCAGCCCCAGCATTTT
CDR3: CSAGGQFGNQPQHF

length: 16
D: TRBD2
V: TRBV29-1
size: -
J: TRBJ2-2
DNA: TGCAGCGTTGCGGATCCCTTGGGACTAGCCGTCGGGGAGCTGTTTTTT
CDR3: CSVADPLGLAVGELFF

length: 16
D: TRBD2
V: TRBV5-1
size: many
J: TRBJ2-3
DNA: TGCGCCAGCAGCGCCGGGACTAGCATTACGTCGGATACGCAGTATTTT
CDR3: CASSAGTSITSDTQYF

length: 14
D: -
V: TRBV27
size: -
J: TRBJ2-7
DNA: TGTGCCAGCTGCTTGGGAACCGCGGTCGACGAGCAGTACTTC
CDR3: CASCLGTAVDEQYF

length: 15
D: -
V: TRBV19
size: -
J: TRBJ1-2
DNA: TGTGCCAGTAGTGAATGGGGGGTCTCTAACTATGGCTACACCTTC
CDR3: CASSEWGVSNYGYTF

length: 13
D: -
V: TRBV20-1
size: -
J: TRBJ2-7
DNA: TGCAGTGCTGCAAAGGGACGGATCTACGAGCAGTACTTC
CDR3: CSAAKGRIYEQYF

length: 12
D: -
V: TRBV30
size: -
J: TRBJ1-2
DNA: TGTGCCTGGAGTGAGGATAACTATGGCTACACCTTC
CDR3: CAWSEDNYGYTF

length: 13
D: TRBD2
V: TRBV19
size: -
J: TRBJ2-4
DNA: TGTGCCAGTAGTATAGTCGGGACTAGCCTCCATTACTTC
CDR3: CASSIVGTSLHYF

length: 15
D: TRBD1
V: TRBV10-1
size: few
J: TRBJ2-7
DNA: TGCGCCAGCACTATAACAGGGGGCCCGATCTACGAGCAGTACTTC
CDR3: CASTITGGPIYEQYF

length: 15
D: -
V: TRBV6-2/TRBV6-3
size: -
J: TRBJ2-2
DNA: TGTGCCAGCAGTTTAGGAGGGCTCCAAACCGGGGAGCTGTTTTTT
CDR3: CASSLGGLQTGELFF

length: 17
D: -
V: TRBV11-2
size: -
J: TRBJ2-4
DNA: TGTGCCAGCAGCTTAATCCGGAGGACCAGGGACAAAAACATTCAGTACTTC
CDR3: CASSLIRRTRDKNIQYF